This T cell receptor beta chain was identified during a study of tumor-infiltrating lymphocytes in primary liver carcinoma. Overall study context: Samples gave roughly 3.65 to 8 million productive TCRbeta reads, similar across tissue types.

Starting material for RNA and DNA co-extraction consisted of roughly 19-30 mg of unsorted bulk tissue. Every tumor specimen contained over 80% viable tumor cells. Study-level results: Blood had a significantly lower top-250-clone fraction than tumors did (p = 0.039). Only about 7.5-24% of top clones were detected in all five tumor regions.

This clonotype was detected only a few times. Antigen unknown. The CDR3 has 16 amino acids. Germline V gives CDR1 SGHAT, CDR2 FQNNGV. V trimming: 5 bases; J trimming: 4 bases; junction bases outside the gene matches: 11. Reverse transcription of about 500 ng total RNA with a constant-region primer produced TCR beta cDNA. A slightly modified ARM-PCR protocol with three nested multiplex PCR rounds produced these TCR beta libraries. With TRBV1-TRBV30 forward primers and a C-beta reverse primer, the first two PCR rounds were run for around 10 cycles each. TCRdb redid the calling of the multiplex PCR reads with MiXCR, one entry per CDR3 protein. In the table there are roughly 100,000 distinct CDR3 sequences, roughly 80% of which are singletons.

Sequenced sample: liver tumor tissue from sampling region 3. Sample subset: tumor region T3, left-lateral pole. This sequence was found in a man aged 35 to 55 with primary liver carcinoma and hepatitis B virus infection. V gene TRBV11-2 combines with J gene TRBJ2-3; 8 nucleotides match TRBD1. The CDR3 nucleotides read TGTGCCAGCAGCACAGGACAGGGTAGTGGTTCAGATACGCAGTATTTT. Protein product: CASSTGQGSGSDTQYF.